This TCR beta chain was identified during a study of shared clonotypes between healthy human individuals. Assay: immunoSEQ multiplex PCR; the TCRdb copy retains only in-frame clones and omits some. The repertoire consists of about a million clones, with 70% to 80% occurring once and the leading ten covering approximately 0.9%. Trimming removed 1 base from V and 4 bases from J, with 14 bases in between. CDR1 SGHRS and CDR2 YFSETQ come from the germline V gene. The CDR3 covers 16 residues. The chain recombines TRBV5-1 with TRBJ2-2; weak D call: TRBD1 (5 bases). Sequencing input: memory CD4+ T cells from PBMCs. Regarding subset: CD45RA-negative fraction. This clonotype originated in a man between 18 and 35 years old in good health. Some clones in this sample may be carry-over from other donors' samples. The CDR3 sequence is CASSLRAGSGTGELFF. DNA of the CDR3: TGCGCCAGCAGCTTGAGAGCAGGGTCGGGCACCGGGGAGCTGTTTTTT.